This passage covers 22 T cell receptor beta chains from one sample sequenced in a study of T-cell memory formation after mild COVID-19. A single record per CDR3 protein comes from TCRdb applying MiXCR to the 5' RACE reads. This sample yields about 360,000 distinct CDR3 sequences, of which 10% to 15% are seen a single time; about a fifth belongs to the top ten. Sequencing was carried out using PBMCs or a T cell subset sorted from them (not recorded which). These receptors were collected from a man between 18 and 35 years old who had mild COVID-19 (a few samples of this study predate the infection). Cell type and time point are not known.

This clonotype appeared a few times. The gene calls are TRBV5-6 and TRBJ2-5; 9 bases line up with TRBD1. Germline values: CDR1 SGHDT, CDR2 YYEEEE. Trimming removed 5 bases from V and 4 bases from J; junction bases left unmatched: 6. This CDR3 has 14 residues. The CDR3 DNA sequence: TGTGCCAGCAGGCGGACAGGGGCGGGAGAGACCCAGTACTTC. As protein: CASRRTGAGETQYF.

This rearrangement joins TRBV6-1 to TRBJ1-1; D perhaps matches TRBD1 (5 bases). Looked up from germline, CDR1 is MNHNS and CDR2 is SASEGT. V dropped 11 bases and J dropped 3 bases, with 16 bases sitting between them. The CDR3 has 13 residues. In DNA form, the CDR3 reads TGTGCCTCCGCCGGGGCGAGGGACACTGAAGCTTTCTTT. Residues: CASAGARDTEAFF.

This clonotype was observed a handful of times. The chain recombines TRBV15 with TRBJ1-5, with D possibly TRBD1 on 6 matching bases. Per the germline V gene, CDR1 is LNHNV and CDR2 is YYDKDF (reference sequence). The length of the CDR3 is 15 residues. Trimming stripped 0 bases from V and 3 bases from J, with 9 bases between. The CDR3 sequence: CATSREGQPNQPQHF. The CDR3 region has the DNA TGTGCCACCAGCAGAGAAGGACAGCCCAATCAGCCCCAGCATTTT. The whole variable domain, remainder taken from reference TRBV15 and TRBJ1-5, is DAMVIQNPRYQVTQFGKPVTLSCSQTLNHNVMYWYQQKSSQAPKLLFHYYDKDFNNEADTPDNFQSRRPNTSFCFLDIRSPGLGDTAMYLCATSREGQPNQPQHFGDGTRLSIL.

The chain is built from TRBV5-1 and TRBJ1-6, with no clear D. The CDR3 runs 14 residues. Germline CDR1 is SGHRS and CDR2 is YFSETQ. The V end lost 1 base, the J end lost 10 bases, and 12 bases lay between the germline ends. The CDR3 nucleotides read TGCGCCAGCAGCTTGTTCGCACCGGAGTCACCCCTCCACTTT. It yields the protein CASSLFAPESPLHF.

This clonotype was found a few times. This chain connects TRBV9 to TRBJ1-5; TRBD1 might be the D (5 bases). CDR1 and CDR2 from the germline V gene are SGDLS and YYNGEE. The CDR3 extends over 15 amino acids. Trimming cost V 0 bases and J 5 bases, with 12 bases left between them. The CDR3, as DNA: TGTGCCAGCAGCGTAGACCCAGGGCTGGATCAGCCCCAGCATTTT. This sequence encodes CASSVDPGLDQPQHF.

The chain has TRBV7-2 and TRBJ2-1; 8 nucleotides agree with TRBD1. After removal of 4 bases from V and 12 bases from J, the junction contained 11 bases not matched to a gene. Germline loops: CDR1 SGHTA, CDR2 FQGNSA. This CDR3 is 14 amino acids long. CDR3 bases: TGTGCCAGCAGCTCTGGACAGGGAATAGAGGGGCAGTTCTTC. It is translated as CASSSGQGIEGQFF.

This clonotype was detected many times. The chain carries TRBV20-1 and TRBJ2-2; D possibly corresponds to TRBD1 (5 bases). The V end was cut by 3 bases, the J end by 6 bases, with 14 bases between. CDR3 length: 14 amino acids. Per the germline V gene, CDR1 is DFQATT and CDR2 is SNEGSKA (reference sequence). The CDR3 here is CSASFQGSAGELFF. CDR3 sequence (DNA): TGCAGTGCTAGTTTCCAGGGTTCGGCCGGGGAGCTGTTTTTT.

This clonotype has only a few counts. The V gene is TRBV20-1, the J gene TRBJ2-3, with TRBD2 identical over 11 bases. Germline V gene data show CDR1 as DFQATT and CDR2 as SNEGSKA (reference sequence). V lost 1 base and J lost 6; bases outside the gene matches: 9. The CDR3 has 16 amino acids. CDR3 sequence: CSARATSGGSRDTQYF. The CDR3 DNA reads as TGCAGTGCTAGAGCTACTAGCGGGGGCTCGAGGGATACGCAGTATTTT.

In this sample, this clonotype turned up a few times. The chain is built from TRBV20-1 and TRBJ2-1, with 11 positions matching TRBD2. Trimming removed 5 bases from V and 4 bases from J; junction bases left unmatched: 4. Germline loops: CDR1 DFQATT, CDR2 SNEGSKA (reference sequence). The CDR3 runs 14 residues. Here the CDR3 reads CSAVSGGAYNEQFF. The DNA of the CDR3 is TGCAGTGCTGTTAGCGGGGGGGCTTACAATGAGCAGTTCTTC.

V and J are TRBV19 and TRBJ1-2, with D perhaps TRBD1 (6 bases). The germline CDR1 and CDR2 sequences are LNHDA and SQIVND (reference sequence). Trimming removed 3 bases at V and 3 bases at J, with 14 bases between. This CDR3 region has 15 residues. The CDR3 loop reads CASSILDRDYYGYTF. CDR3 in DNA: TGTGCCAGTAGTATCTTGGACAGAGACTACTATGGCTACACCTTC.

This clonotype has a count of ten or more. The CDR3 DNA follows: TGTGCCAGCAGCTCGGACAGGGCGGGAGAGCAGTTCTTC. Its translation is CASSSDRAGEQFF. J is TRBJ2-1 and V is TRBV5-4, with 8 positions matching TRBD1. The V segment lost 3 bases and the J segment 10 bases; nucleotides outside the gene matches: 6. The CDR3 is made up of 13 amino acids. Germline CDR1 is SGHNT and CDR2 is YYREEE (reference sequence).

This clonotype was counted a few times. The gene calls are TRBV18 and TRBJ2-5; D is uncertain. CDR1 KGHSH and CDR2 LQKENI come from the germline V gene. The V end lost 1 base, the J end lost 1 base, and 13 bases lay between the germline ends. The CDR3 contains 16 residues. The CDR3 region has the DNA TGTGCCAGCTCACCACGGAGTAGGGTCCTCCAAGAGACCCAGTACTTC. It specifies CASSPRSRVLQETQYF. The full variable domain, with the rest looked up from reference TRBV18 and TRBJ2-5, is NAGVMQNPRHLVRRRGQEARLRCSPMKGHSHVYWYRQLPEEGLKFMVYLQKENIIDESGMPKERFSAEFPKEGPSILRIQQVVRGDSAAYFCASSPRSRVLQETQYFGPGTRLLVL.

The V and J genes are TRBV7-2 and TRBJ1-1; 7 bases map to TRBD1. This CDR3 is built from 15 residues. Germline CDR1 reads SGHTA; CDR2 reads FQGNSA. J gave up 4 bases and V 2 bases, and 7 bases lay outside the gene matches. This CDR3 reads CASSLFSGGSTEAFF. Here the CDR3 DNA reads TGTGCCAGCAGCTTATTTTCAGGGGGAAGCACTGAAGCTTTCTTT.

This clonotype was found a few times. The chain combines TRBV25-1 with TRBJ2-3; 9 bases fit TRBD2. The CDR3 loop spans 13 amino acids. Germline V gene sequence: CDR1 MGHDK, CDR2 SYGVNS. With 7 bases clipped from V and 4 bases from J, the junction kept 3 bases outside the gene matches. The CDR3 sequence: CASKVAGADTQYF. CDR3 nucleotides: TGTGCCAGCAAGGTAGCGGGGGCAGATACGCAGTATTTT.

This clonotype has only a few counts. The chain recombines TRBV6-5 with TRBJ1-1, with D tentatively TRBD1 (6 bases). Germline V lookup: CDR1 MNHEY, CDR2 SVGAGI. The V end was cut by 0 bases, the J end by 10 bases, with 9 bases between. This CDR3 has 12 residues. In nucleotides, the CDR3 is TGTGCCAGCAGTTACTCAGGGGGAGTAGCTTTCTTT. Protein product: CASSYSGGVAFF.

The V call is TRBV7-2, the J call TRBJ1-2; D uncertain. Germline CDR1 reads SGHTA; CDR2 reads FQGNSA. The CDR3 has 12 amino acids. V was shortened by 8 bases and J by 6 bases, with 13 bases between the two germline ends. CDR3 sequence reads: CASVWSIDGYTF. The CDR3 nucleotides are TGTGCCAGCGTTTGGTCCATAGATGGCTACACCTTC.

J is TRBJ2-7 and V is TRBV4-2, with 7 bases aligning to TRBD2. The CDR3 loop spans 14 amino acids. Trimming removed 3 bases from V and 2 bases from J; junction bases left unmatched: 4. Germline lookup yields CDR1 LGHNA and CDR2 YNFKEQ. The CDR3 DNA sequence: TGTGCCAGCAGCCATCAGACTAGCCCCTACGAGCAGTACTTC. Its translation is CASSHQTSPYEQYF.

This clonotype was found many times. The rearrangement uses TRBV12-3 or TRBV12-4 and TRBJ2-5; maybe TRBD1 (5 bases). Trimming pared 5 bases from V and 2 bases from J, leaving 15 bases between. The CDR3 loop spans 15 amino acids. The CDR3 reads CASSNDSTNQETQYF. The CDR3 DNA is TGTGCCAGCAGTAACGACAGCACTAATCAAGAGACCCAGTACTTC.

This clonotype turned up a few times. CDR3 nucleotides: TGCGCCAGCAGATCGCCGGGACTAGCGAACGCGAACACCGGGGAGCTGTTTTTT. Translating gives CASRSPGLANANTGELFF. The chain carries TRBV5-1 and TRBJ2-2, with TRBD2 identical over 10 bases. Germline lookup yields CDR1 SGHRS and CDR2 YFSETQ. The CDR3 loop spans 18 amino acids. V lost 5 bases to trimming and J lost 0 bases; unmatched junction nucleotides: 10.

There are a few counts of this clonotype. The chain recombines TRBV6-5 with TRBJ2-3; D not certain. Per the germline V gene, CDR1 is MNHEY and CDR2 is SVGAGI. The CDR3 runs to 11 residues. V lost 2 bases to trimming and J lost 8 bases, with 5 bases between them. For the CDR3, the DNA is TGTGCCAGCAGTTACCGCGGTACGCAGTATTTT. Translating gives CASSYRGTQYF.

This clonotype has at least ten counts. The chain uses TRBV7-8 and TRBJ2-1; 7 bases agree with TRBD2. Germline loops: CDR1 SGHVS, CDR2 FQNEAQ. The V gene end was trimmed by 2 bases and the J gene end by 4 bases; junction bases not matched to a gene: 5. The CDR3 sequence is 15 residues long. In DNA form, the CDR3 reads TGTGCCAGCAGCTTATCGTCGGGACTATACAATGAGCAGTTCTTC. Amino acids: CASSLSSGLYNEQFF.

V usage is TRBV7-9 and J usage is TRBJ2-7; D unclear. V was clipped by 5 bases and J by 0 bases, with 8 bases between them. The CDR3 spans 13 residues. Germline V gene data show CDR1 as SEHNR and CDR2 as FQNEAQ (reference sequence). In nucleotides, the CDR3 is TGTGCCAGCAGCCCCGTCCCCTCCTACGAGCAGTACTTC. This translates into CASSPVPSYEQYF.